This TCR beta chain was observed in a study of cytomegalovirus exposure and HLA in healthy donors. PCR involved 60 Vbeta and 13 Jbeta primers. Produced via immunoSEQ multiplex PCR; TCRdb's table is partial and in-frame only. Here the sample spans 85,000 to 90,000 clones, about 76% being singletons. Per germline, CDR1 LNHDA and CDR2 SQIVND (reference sequence). V was pared by 3 bases and J by 3 bases, with 5 bases between. The CDR3 length is 12 residues. The V call is TRBV19, the J call TRBJ2-5, with D possibly being TRBD2 (5 bases). The TCR originated in a man aged 30 to 45 in good health and CMV-seropositive. Sequenced sample: PBMCs. In nucleotides, the CDR3 is TGTGCCAGTAGTATGGAGGAAGAGACCCAGTACTTC. Its protein is CASSMEEETQYF.